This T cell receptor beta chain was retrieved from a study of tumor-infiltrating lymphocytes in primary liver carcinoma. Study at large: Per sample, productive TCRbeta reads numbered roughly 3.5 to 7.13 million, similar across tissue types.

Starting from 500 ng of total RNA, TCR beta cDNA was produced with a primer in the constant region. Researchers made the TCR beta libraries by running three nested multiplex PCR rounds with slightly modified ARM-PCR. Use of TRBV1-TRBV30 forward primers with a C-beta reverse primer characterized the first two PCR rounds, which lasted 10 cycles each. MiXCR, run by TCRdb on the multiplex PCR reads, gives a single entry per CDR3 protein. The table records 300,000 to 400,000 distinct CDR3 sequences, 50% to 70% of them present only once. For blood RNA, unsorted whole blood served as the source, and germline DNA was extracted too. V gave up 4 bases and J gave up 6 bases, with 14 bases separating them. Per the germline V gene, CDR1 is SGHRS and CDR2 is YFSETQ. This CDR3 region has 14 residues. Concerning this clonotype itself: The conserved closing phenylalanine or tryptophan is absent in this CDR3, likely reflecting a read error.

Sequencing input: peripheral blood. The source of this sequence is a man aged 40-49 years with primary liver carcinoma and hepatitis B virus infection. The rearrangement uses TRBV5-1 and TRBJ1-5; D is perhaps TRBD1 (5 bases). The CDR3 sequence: CASSPLGGTQPQHL. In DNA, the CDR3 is TGCGCCAGCAGCCCTCTTGGGGGAACTCAGCCCCAGCATCTT.